Following are 15 T cell receptor beta chains from one sample sequenced in a study of shared clonotypes between healthy human individuals. Assay used: immunoSEQ multiplex PCR; TCRdb lists only in-frame clones, some missing. The table has roughly 1,500,000 clones, 95% to 99% seen once. Sequencing used naive CD4+ T cells sorted from blood. Indicated subset: CD45RA+ positively selected. The origin of the receptors is a man under 40 in good health.

The chain combines TRBV18 with TRBJ1-4; TRBD1 agrees at 8 bases. Trimming at V came to 2 bases and at J to 5 bases, leaving 4 bases not matched to a gene. CDR1 is KGHSH and CDR2 is LQKENI in the germline V gene. The CDR3 extends over 15 amino acids. CDR3 in DNA: TGTGCCAGCTCACCAGTGGGACAGGCCAATGAAAAACTGTTTTTT. This codes for CASSPVGQANEKLFF.

About this clone: At one end the junction does not follow the germline gene, possibly because of a read error. The gene calls are TRBV29-1 and TRBJ2-3; TRBD2 agrees at 7 bases. Germline lookup yields CDR1 SQVTM and CDR2 ANQGSEA. The CDR3 is 10 amino acids. The CDR3, as DNA: TGCAGCGTCGGACTAGATTCGCAGTATTTT. Translating it yields CSVGLDSQYF.

The CDR3 nucleotides are TGTGCCAGCTCGGAGACAGGGTCAACTAATGAAAAACTGTTTTTT. This codes for CASSETGSTNEKLFF. The chain combines TRBV18 with TRBJ1-4, with 7 bases aligning to TRBD1. Germline trimming cut 6 bases from V and 0 bases from J; bases unmatched to any gene: 4. This CDR3 region has 15 residues. The V gene's germline CDR1 is KGHSH and CDR2 LQKENI.

CDR3 protein: CASSLRAGQETQYF. CDR3 DNA: TGTGCCAGCAGCTTACGCGCGGGACAAGAGACCCAGTACTTC. The chain uses TRBV7-9 and TRBJ2-5; D possibly corresponds to TRBD2 (6 bases). This CDR3 has 14 residues. The germline V gene has CDR1 SEHNR and CDR2 FQNEAQ (reference sequence). Deletions cut 2 bases from V and 2 bases from J, with 9 bases between.

The rearrangement links TRBV12-5 to TRBJ2-7; 7 bases match TRBD1. Germline V gene sequence: CDR1 LGHNT, CDR2 FRNRAP. The V gene end was trimmed by 0 bases and the J gene end by 2 bases; junction bases not matched to a gene: 10. The CDR3 has 17 residues. The CDR3 loop reads CASGLVTSGQLTYEQYF. In DNA, the CDR3 is TGTGCTAGTGGTTTGGTGACCTCGGGACAGTTGACCTACGAGCAGTACTTC.

The chain joins TRBV5-4 to TRBJ2-1; D not resolved. CDR1 SGHNT and CDR2 YYREEE come from the germline V gene (reference sequence). CDR3 size: 13 residues. V lost 4 bases, J lost 2 bases, and 7 bases lay in between. The CDR3 reads CASSPRTYNEQFF. The CDR3 DNA reads TGTGCCAGCAGCCCCCGGACCTACAATGAGCAGTTCTTC. The full variable domain, its missing parts supplied by reference TRBV5-4 and TRBJ2-1, is ETGVTQSPTHLIKTRGQQVTLRCSSQSGHNTVSWYQQALGQGPQFIFQYYREEENGRGNFPPRFSGLQFPNYSSELNVNALELDDSALYLCASSPRTYNEQFFGPGTRLTVL.

This clone was counted a single time. This chain links TRBV30 with TRBJ2-2, with unresolved D. The CDR3 is 14 amino acids. V was cut by 5 bases and J by 3 bases, with 13 bases left in between. CDR1 and CDR2 from the germline V gene are GTSNPN and SVGIG (reference sequence). The CDR3 loop is CAWAPIRDTGELFF. CDR3 coding DNA: TGTGCCTGGGCCCCCATCCGGGACACCGGGGAGCTGTTTTTT.

The chain uses TRBV28 and TRBJ2-7; 9 nucleotides agree with TRBD2. The junction had 7 bases not matched to a gene; V was cut back by 4 bases and J by 0 bases. The CDR3 contains 16 residues. The germline V gene has CDR1 MDHEN and CDR2 SYDVKM. The CDR3 sequence: CASSSAASGISYEQYF. The DNA for the CDR3 is TGTGCCAGCAGTTCCGCTGCTAGCGGGATCTCCTACGAGCAGTACTTC.

This rearrangement joins TRBV25-1 to TRBJ2-1; 7 bases line up with TRBD2. The V and J ends lost 5 bases and 0 bases, in that order; junction bases with no gene match: 4. Per germline, CDR1 MGHDK and CDR2 SYGVNS. This CDR3 region has 15 residues. The CDR3 DNA is TGTGCCAGCAGTCTAGGCGGGAGCTCCTACAATGAGCAGTTCTTC. Protein sequence: CASSLGGSSYNEQFF.

This sequence joins TRBV27 and TRBJ2-3; 9 nucleotides line up with TRBD2. Germline V lookup: CDR1 MNHEY, CDR2 SMNVEV (reference sequence). The trim removed 6 bases at V and 0 bases at J, leaving 7 bases unmatched. The CDR3 is 16 residues long. CDR3 sequence reads: CASRRLAEPSTDTQYF. In DNA form, the CDR3 reads TGTGCCAGCAGAAGACTAGCGGAGCCGAGCACAGATACGCAGTATTTT.

Details on this clone: The germline gene is not matched at one end of the junction; a read error may be the cause. In nucleotides, the CDR3 is TGCGCCAGCAGCTTGGGACTAGCGGGAGGGGTCAACGTCCTGACTTTC. Translation: CASSLGLAGGVNVLTF. This chain connects TRBV5-1 to TRBJ2-6, with 14 bases fitting TRBD2. CDR1 is SGHRS, CDR2 YFSETQ, per germline. This CDR3 region has 16 residues.

CDR3 bases: TGTGCCAGCTCACCACTAACAGCTAACTATGGCTACACCTTC. It encodes CASSPLTANYGYTF. This sequence joins TRBV18 and TRBJ1-2; D ambiguous. Per the germline V gene, CDR1 is KGHSH and CDR2 is LQKENI. Trimming left V 1 base short and J 0 bases short, with 6 bases between. CDR3 length: 14 amino acids.

The chain couples TRBV5-1 to TRBJ2-7, with D unresolved. V was pared by 4 bases and J by 4 bases, with 6 bases between. CDR1 is SGHRS, CDR2 YFSETQ, per germline. The CDR3 consists of 11 residues. The CDR3 DNA reads TGCGCCAGCAGCGCCCAGTACGAGCAGTACTTC. It yields the protein CASSAQYEQYF.

Worth noting for this clone: Other DNA sequences of this sample code for an identical CDR3. The chain employs TRBV19 and TRBJ2-3, with 8 bases aligning to TRBD2. Losses at the gene ends were 4 bases for V and 2 bases for J; bases not matched to a gene: 5. Per germline, CDR1 LNHDA and CDR2 SQIVND (reference sequence). The CDR3 runs 15 residues. CDR3 DNA sequence: TGTGCCAGTAGTAGAACGGGAGGGTACACAGATACGCAGTATTTT. Translated, it gives CASSRTGGYTDTQYF.

The rearrangement uses TRBV7-9 and TRBJ1-1; unclear D gene. The CDR3 is 12 residues long. The V and J ends lost 1 base and 2 bases respectively, with 2 bases between them. Germline-derived CDR1 and CDR2 are SEHNR and FQNEAQ (reference sequence). In DNA, the CDR3 is TGTGCCAGCAGCTTAGATAACACTGAAGCTTTCTTT. It codes for CASSLDNTEAFF.